The rows below give T cell receptor beta chains drawn from one sample of a study of blood T cell repertoires in COVID-19. This table comes from immunoSEQ multiplex PCR, and its TCRdb copy is limited to in-frame clones, with some not included. The sample has about 500,000 clones, 87% seen once. The sequencing sample was made of PBMCs or T cells enriched from blood (not recorded which). These receptor sequences come from a woman aged 18 to 35 who had recovered from COVID-19. Both conserved end residues are part of each CDR3. A D gene is named only where the DNA matches it firmly. A row's size may be missing; if present it is once, few, many or a size class.

J gene,clone size,D gene,V gene,CDR3 DNA,CDR3 protein
TRBJ1-2,-,TRBD1,TRBV14,TGTGCCAGCAGCCAACACTGGACAGGGTTCGGAGGCTACACCTTC,CASSQHWTGFGGYTF
TRBJ2-1,-,TRBD2,TRBV19,TGTGCCAGTAGTTCTTCCCCGACGGGGGGATTCTACAATGAGCAGTTCTTC,CASSSSPTGGFYNEQFF
TRBJ1-1,-,-,TRBV2,TGTGCCAGCAAGCAGAACACTGAAGCTTTCTTT,CASKQNTEAFF
TRBJ1-1,-,-,TRBV9,TGTGCCAGCAGCGTAGATCCAGAGAACACTGAAGCTTTCTTT,CASSVDPENTEAFF
TRBJ2-7,-,-,TRBV5-6,TGTGCCAGCAGCGCGGACATGGCCTACGAGCAGTACTTC,CASSADMAYEQYF
TRBJ2-5,-,TRBD1,TRBV18,TGTGCCAGCTCCCAAGCCAGGGGGTTCCAAGAGACCCAGTACTTC,CASSQARGFQETQYF
TRBJ2-1,-,-,TRBV30,TGTGCCTGGACGGGCAGGGCAAGGGAGCAGTTCTTC,CAWTGRAREQFF
TRBJ1-1,-,-,TRBV2,TGTGCCAGCAGTCCGGACAGCCTGATGAACACTGAAGCTTTCTTT,CASSPDSLMNTEAFF
TRBJ2-2,once,-,TRBV9,TGTGCCAGCAGCGTACAGGCCGGTTCAGGGCCTACCGGGGAGCTGTTTTTT,CASSVQAGSGPTGELFF
TRBJ1-2,-,TRBD1,TRBV15,TGTGCCACCAGCAGACCATCAGGGACAGACTACACCTTC,CATSRPSGTDYTF
TRBJ2-2,-,TRBD2,TRBV10-2,TGCGCCATTTTTAGCGGGGGGGCCACCGGGGAGCTGTTTTTT,CAIFSGGATGELFF
TRBJ1-2,-,-,TRBV29-1,TGCAGCGTTCTACCGGGTCAGGGCTACACCTTC,CSVLPGQGYTF